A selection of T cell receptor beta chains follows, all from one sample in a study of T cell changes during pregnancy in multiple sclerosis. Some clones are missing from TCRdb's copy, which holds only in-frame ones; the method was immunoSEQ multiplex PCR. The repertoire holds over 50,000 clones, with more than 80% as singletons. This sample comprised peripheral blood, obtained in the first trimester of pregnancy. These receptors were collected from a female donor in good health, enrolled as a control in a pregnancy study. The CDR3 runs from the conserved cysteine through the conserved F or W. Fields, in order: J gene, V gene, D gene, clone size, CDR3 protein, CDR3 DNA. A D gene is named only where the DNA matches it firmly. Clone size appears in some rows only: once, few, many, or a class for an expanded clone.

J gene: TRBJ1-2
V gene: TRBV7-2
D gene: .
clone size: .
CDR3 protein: CASSLVQAGYYGYTF
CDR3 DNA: TGTGCCAGCAGCTTAGTGCAGGCAGGGTACTATGGCTACACCTTC

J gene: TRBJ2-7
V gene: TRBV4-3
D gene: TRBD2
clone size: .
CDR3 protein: CASSPREGAYEQYF
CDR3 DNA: TGCGCCAGCAGCCCCCGGGAGGGGGCCTACGAGCAGTACTTC

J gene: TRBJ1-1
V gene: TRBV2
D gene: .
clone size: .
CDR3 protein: CAVTGLENTEAFF
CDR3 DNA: TGTGCCGTAACAGGGCTTGAAAACACTGAAGCTTTCTTT

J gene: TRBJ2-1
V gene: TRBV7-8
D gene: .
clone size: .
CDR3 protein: CASSGGGLTNEQFF
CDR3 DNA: TGTGCCAGCAGCGGGGGGGGGCTCACCAATGAGCAGTTCTTC

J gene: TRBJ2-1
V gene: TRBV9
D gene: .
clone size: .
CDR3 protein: CASSARVASSYNEQFF
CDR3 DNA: TGTGCCAGCAGCGCCCGAGTGGCTAGCTCCTACAATGAGCAGTTCTTC

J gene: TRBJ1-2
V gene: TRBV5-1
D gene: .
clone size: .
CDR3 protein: CASSLGLQGGDYMNGYTF
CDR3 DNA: TGCGCCAGCAGCTTGGGTCTGCAGGGTGGGGACTATATGAATGGCTACACCTTC

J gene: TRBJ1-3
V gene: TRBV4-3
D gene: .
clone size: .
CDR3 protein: CASSQGRHTGNTIYF
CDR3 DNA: TGCGCCAGCAGCCAAGGCAGACACACTGGAAACACCATATATTTT

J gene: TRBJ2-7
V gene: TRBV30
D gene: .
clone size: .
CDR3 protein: CAWSIRGEQYF
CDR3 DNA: TGTGCCTGGAGTATCAGGGGCGAGCAGTACTTC

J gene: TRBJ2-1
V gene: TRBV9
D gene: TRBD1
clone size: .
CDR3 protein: CASSAKRTGSYNEQFF
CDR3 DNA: TGTGCCAGCAGCGCCAAAAGGACAGGATCCTACAATGAGCAGTTCTTC

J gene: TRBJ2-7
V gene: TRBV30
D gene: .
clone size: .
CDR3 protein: CAWSVHRGRRGVQRQYF
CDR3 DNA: TGTGCCTGGAGTGTACACAGGGGAAGGCGGGGGGTTCAAAGGCAGTACTTC

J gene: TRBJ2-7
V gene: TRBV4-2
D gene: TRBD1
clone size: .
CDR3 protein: CASSQGVGDRGYEQYF
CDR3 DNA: TGTGCCAGCAGCCAAGGAGTAGGGGACAGGGGTTACGAGCAGTACTTC

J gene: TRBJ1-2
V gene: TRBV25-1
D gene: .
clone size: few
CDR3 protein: CASSVGEGYTF
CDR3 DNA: TGTGCCAGCAGTGTTGGGGAGGGCTACACCTTC

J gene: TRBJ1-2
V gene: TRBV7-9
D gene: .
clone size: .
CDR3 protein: CASSSPRDFDGYTF
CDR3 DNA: TGTGCCAGCAGCTCCCCGAGAGACTTTGATGGCTACACCTTC

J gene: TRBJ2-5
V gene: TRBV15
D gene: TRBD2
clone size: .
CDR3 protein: CATSERGVGEETQYF
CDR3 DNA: TGTGCCACCAGCGAGCGGGGGGTGGGAGAAGAGACCCAGTACTTC

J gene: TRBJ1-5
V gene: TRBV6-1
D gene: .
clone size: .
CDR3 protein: CASSEALWGDQPQHF
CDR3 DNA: TGTGCCAGCAGTGAAGCGCTTTGGGGGGACCAGCCCCAGCATTTT

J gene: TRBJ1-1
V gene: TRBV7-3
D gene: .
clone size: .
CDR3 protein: CASRQGFATEAFF
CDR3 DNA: TGTGCCAGCAGACAGGGTTTCGCCACTGAAGCTTTCTTT

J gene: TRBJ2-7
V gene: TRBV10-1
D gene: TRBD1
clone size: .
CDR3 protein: CASSDRKTGTGAYEQYF
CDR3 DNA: TGCGCCAGCAGTGACCGAAAAACCGGGACAGGGGCCTACGAGCAGTACTTC

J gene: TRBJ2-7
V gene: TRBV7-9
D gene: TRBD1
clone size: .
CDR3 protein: CASSRGQGAYEQYF
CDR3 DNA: TGTGCCAGCAGTCGAGGACAGGGCGCCTACGAGCAGTACTTC

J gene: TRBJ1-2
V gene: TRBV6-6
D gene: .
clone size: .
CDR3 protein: CASSYFGGGPGTF
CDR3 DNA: TGTGCCAGCAGTTACTTCGGGGGGGGGCCGGGCACCTTC

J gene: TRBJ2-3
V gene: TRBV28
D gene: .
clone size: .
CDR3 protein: CASSLRGTSTDTQYF
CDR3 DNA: TGTGCCAGCAGTTTACGGGGAACTAGCACAGATACGCAGTATTTT

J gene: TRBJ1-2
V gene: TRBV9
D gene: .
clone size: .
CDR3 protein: CASSAGTIVGYTF
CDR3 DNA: TGTGCCAGCAGCGCGGGGACAATCGTGGGCTACACCTTC

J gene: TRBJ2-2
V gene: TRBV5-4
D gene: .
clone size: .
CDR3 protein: CASSLDGANTGELFF
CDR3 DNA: TGTGCCAGCAGTTTGGACGGGGCGAACACCGGGGAGCTGTTTTTT

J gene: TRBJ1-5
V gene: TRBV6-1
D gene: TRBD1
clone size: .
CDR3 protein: CACQTGGGRQPQHF
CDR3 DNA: TGTGCCTGCCAAACAGGGGGCGGACGGCAGCCCCAGCATTTT

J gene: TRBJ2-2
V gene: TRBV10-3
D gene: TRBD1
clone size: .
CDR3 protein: CAISHGQGLSGELFF
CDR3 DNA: TGTGCCATCAGTCATGGACAGGGTTTGTCCGGGGAGCTGTTTTTT

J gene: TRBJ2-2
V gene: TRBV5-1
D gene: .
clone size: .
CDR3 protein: CASSLDGVGTGELFF
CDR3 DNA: TGCGCCAGCAGCTTAGATGGAGTTGGCACCGGGGAGCTGTTTTTT

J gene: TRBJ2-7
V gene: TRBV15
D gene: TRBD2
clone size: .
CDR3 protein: CATSRDPSGSYEQYF
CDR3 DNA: TGTGCCACCAGCAGAGATCCTAGCGGCTCCTACGAGCAGTACTTC